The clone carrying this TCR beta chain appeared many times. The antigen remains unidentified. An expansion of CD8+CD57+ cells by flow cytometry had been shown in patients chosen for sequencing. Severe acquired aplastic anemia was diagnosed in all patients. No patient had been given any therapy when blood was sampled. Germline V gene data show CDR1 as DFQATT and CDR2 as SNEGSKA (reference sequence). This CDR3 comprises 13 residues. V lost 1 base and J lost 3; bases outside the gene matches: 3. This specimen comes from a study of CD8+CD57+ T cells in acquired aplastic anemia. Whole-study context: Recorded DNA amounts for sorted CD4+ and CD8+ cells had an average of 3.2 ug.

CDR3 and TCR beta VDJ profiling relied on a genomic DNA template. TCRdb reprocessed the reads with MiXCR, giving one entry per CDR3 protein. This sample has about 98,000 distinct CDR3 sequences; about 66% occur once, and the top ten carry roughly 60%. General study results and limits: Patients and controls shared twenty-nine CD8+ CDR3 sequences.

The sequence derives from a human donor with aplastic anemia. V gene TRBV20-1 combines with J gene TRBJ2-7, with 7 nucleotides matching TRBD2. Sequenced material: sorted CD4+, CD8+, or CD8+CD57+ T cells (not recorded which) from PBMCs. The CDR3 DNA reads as TGCAGTGCTAGAGGGGAGGGACGCTACGAGCAGTACTTC. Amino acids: CSARGEGRYEQYF.